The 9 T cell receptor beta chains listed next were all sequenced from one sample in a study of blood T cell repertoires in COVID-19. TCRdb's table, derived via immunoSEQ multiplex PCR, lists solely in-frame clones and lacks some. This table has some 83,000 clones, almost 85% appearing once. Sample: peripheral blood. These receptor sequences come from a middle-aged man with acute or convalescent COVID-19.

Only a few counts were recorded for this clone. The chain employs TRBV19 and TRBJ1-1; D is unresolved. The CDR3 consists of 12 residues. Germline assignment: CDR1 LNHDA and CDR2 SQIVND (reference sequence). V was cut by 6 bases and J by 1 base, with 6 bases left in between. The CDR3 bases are TGTGCCAGTAGACTAAAGAACACTGAAGCTTTCTTT. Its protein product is CASRLKNTEAFF.

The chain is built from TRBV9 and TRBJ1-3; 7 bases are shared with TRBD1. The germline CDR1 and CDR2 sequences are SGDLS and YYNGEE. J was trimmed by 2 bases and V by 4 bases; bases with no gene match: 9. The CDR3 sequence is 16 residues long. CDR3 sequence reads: CASSTHQGGTGNTIYF. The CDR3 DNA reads TGTGCCAGCAGCACTCACCAGGGGGGCACTGGAAACACCATATATTTT.

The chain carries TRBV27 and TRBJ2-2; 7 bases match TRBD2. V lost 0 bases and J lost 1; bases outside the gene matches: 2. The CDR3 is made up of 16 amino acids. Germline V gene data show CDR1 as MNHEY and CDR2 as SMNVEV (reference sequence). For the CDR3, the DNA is TGTGCCAGCAGTTTATCGGGGGGGAGGAACACCGGGGAGCTGTTTTTT. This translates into CASSLSGGRNTGELFF.

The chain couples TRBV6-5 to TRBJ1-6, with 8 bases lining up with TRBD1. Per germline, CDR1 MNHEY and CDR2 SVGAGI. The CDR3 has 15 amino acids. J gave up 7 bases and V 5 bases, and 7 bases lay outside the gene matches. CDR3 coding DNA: TGTGCCAGCAGTCAAAGACAGGGGATGAATTCACCCCTCCACTTT. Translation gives CASSQRQGMNSPLHF.

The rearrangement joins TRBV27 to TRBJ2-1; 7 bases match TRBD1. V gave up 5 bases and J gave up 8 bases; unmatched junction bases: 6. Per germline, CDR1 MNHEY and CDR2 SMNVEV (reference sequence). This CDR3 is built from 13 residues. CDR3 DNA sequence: TGTGCCAGCAGTCGAACAGGGGTACATGAGCAGTTCTTC. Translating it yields CASSRTGVHEQFF.

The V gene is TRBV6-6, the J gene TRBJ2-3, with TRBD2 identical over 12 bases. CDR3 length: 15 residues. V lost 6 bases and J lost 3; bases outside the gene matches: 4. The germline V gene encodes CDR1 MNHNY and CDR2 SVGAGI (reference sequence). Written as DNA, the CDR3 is TGTGCCAGCAGCCGACTAGCGGGAGTAACAGATACGCAGTATTTT. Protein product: CASSRLAGVTDTQYF.

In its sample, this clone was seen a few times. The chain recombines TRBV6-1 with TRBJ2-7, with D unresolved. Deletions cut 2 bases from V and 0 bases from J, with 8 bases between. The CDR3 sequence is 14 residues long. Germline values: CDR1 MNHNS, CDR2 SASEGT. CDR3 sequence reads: CASSELSNSYEQYF. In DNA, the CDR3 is TGTGCCAGCAGTGAACTCAGTAACTCCTACGAGCAGTACTTC.

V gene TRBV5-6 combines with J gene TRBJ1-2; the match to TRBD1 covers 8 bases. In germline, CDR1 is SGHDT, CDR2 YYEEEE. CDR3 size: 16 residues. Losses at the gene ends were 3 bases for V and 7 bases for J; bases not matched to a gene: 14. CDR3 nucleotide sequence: TGTGCCAGCAGCTCCCGGGCAGGGGGCGACACCGGTGGCTACACCTTC. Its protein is CASSSRAGGDTGGYTF.

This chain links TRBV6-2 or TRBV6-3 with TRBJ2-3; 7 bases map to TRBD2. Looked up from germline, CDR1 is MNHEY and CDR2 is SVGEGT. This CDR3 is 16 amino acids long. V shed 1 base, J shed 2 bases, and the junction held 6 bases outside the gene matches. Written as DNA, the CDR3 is TGTGCCAGCAGTTACTACTCTAGCGGTTCCACAGATACGCAGTATTTT. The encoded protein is CASSYYSSGSTDTQYF.